This T cell receptor (beta chain) was sequenced during a study of CD8+ T cells in alopecia areata. In the study overall: Patients received oral tofacitinib, 5 to 10 mg twice daily, for moderate-to-severe alopecia areata. Study results and caveats: The study found tofacitinib significantly decreased scalp clonality and expanded CD8+ clones among the top 100.

This CDR3 is built from 15 residues. Trimming removed 2 bases from V and 4 bases from J, with 15 bases in between. Germline CDR1 reads MNHEY; CDR2 reads SMNVEV (reference sequence). Extraction and reverse transcription of RNA yielded cDNA as the sequencing template. TCRdb's copy holds only in-frame clones and misses some; the assay was immunoSEQ multiplex PCR. The sample holds 90,000 or so clones, around 44% seen once. Of note for this clone: Antigen unknown.

Treatment reported: oral pan-JAK inhibitor, 5-10 mg twice daily. The researchers isolated CD4+ and CD8+ T cells from PBMCs by sorting. The source was CD8+ T cells sorted from blood, collected at week 24, from a patient treated with tofacitinib. This receptor was identified in a human donor with alopecia areata. The chain joins TRBV27 to TRBJ2-7, with no clear D. DNA for the CDR3: TGTGCCAGCAGTTTAGGTACTGCCGGTCATTACGAGCAGTACTTC. It encodes CASSLGTAGHYEQYF.